This record covers a single T cell receptor (beta chain). A universal primer site and UMIs were added as TCR cDNA was made by 5'RACE template switching. TCRdb re-analysed the 5' RACE reads in MiXCR, keeping a single row per CDR3 protein. The repertoire has some 340,000 distinct CDR3 sequences, roughly 4.3% of them found once; the top ten carry around 23%. The source of the sample is a study of T cells after yellow fever vaccination. Study-wide background: The authors prepared low-cell-number fractions using SMART-Seq v4 Ultra Low Input.

Deletions cut 5 bases from V and 4 bases from J, with 19 bases between. Per germline, CDR1 SGHRS and CDR2 YFSETQ. This CDR3 contains 16 residues. This TCR derives from a man in his late teens or twenties who received the YFV17D yellow fever vaccine. This chain connects TRBV5-1 to TRBJ2-1; D possibly corresponds to TRBD1 (6 bases). The source material was PBMCs, sampled 5 days after the yellow fever booster vaccination. In DNA, the CDR3 is TGCGCCAGCAGGCTCGGACCCAGGGGTGAGTACAATGAGCAGTTCTTC. Translating it yields CASRLGPRGEYNEQFF.